The next 20 T cell receptor beta chains were all read from a single sample in a study of CD8 T cells in Susac syndrome. The authors reverse transcribed about 0.5 to 1 ug RNA with random hexamers. From the immunoSEQ multiplex PCR reads, TCRdb called clonotypes with MiXCR, one entry per CDR3 protein. The repertoire holds about 440,000 distinct CDR3 sequences, with roughly 85% as singletons. The sequenced sample was CD8+ T cells from PBMCs. Receptors were obtained from a human donor with multiple sclerosis.

The chain joins TRBV4-2 to TRBJ2-7; 8 nucleotides align to TRBD1. The germline gives CDR1 LGHNA, CDR2 YNFKEQ. The V and J ends lost 3 bases and 2 bases, in that order; junction bases with no gene match: 3. The length of the CDR3 is 14 residues. CDR3 sequence reads: CASSHETGAYEQYF. For the CDR3, the DNA is TGTGCCAGCAGCCATGAGACAGGGGCCTACGAGCAGTACTTC.

The rearrangement joins TRBV20-1 to TRBJ2-1, with D possibly TRBD1 on 5 matching bases. Germline V gene lookup returns CDR1 DFQATT and CDR2 SNEGSKA (reference sequence). Trimming cost V 5 bases and J 2 bases, with 13 bases left between them. The CDR3 has 14 residues. CDR3 in amino acids: CSALDSFTYNEQFF. The CDR3 nucleotides are TGCAGTGCTCTAGACAGTTTCACCTACAATGAGCAGTTCTTC.

The gene calls are TRBV6-5 and TRBJ2-1, with 8 nucleotides matching TRBD2. The CDR3 contains 16 residues. In germline, CDR1 is MNHEY, CDR2 SVGAGI. V trimming: 2 bases; J trimming: 5 bases; junction bases outside the gene matches: 8. CDR3 DNA sequence: TGTGCCAGCAGTTACCTCATGGGGCGGGGGGACAATGAGCAGTTCTTC. Encoded protein: CASSYLMGRGDNEQFF.

The chain combines TRBV12-3 or TRBV12-4 with TRBJ2-7; weak D call: TRBD1 (6 bases). The CDR3 loop spans 16 amino acids. The V gene lost 3 bases and the J gene lost 12 bases, with 27 bases spanning the gap. CDR3 bases: TGTGCCAGCAGTTTCCACCCCCCGGGACAACCCGAACCCCTGTACTTC. Translated, it gives CASSFHPPGQPEPLYF.

The rearrangement uses TRBV5-1 and TRBJ2-3; the D is unclear. The CDR3 runs 13 residues. Germline V gene lookup returns CDR1 SGHRS and CDR2 YFSETQ. V was clipped by 4 bases and J by 4 bases, with 10 bases between them. CDR3 protein: CASSGEPADTQYF. As DNA, the CDR3 is TGCGCCAGCAGCGGCGAACCAGCAGATACGCAGTATTTT.

The rearrangement joins TRBV4-1 to TRBJ1-3, with D unresolved. CDR3 size: 16 residues. Trimming removed 0 bases from V and 1 base from J, with 10 bases in between. Germline CDR1 and CDR2: MGHRA and YSYEKL. The CDR3 region has the DNA TGCGCCAGCAGCCAAGAGGGAGGGAATTCTGGAAACACCATATATTTT. This sequence encodes CASSQEGGNSGNTIYF.

This chain links TRBV28 with TRBJ2-7; 10 bases agree with TRBD1. V trimming: 8 bases; J trimming: 1 base; junction bases outside the gene matches: 8. The CDR3 spans 15 residues. The germline CDR1 and CDR2 sequences are MDHEN and SYDVKM. The CDR3 nucleotides read TGTGCCAGCGCATCTGGGACAGGGGATTCCTACGAGCAGTACTTC. It translates to CASASGTGDSYEQYF.

The chain links TRBV29-1 to TRBJ2-3; possible D gene TRBD2, 5 bases. CDR1 is SQVTM, CDR2 ANQGSEA, per germline. The CDR3 has 13 amino acids. The V end was cut by 3 bases, the J end by 2 bases, with 9 bases between. The CDR3: CSVDGISTDTQYF. CDR3 DNA: TGCAGCGTTGACGGGATCTCCACAGATACGCAGTATTTT.

This clonotype was detected once. The chain has TRBV27 and TRBJ1-2, with TRBD1 as a possible D gene (5 bases). CDR1 and CDR2 (germline): MNHEY, SMNVEV (reference sequence). Trimming took off 2 bases at V and 5 bases at J, with 12 bases between the two ends. The CDR3 runs 14 residues. CDR3 in DNA: TGTGCCAGCAGTTTACAGGGTGATGTGTATGGCTACACCTTC. It is translated as CASSLQGDVYGYTF.

This sequence joins TRBV7-4 and TRBJ2-4; 7 nucleotides agree with TRBD1. Germline assignment: CDR1 SGHVT and CDR2 SQSDAQ. The length of the CDR3 is 16 residues. Trimming took 4 bases from V and 6 from J; bases not matched to a gene: 12. The CDR3, as DNA: TGTGCCAGCAGCTCGCCGACAGGGCTCCCACCAAACATTCAGTACTTC. Its translation: CASSSPTGLPPNIQYF.

J is TRBJ2-5 and V is TRBV14; 10 bases are shared with TRBD2. The germline V gene encodes CDR1 SGHDN and CDR2 FVKESK. V dropped 0 bases and J dropped 5; count of bases not matched to a gene: 6. This CDR3 is 16 amino acids long. This CDR3 reads CASSQETSGERETQYF. Written as DNA, the CDR3 is TGTGCCAGCAGCCAAGAAACTAGCGGGGAGCGGGAGACCCAGTACTTC.

This chain's CDR3 is CASGTGEVEAFF. CDR3 in DNA: TGTGCCAGCGGGACAGGGGAAGTTGAAGCTTTCTTT. J is TRBJ1-1 and V is TRBV7-9; the match to TRBD1 covers 10 bases. The CDR3 is 12 residues long. Germline-derived CDR1 and CDR2 are SEHNR and FQNEAQ (reference sequence). J was trimmed by 7 bases and V by 8 bases; bases with no gene match: 4.

The CDR3 coding sequence is TGTGCCAGCAGTTTATCGGCGAACACCGGGGAGCTGTTTTTT. Residues: CASSLSANTGELFF. The chain carries TRBV27 and TRBJ2-2; D remains ambiguous. V was pared by 0 bases and J by 0 bases, with 2 bases between. The CDR3 covers 14 residues. Per the germline V gene, CDR1 is MNHEY and CDR2 is SMNVEV (reference sequence).

The CDR3 protein is CASSFDRDGYTF. CDR3 nucleotides: TGCGCCAGCAGCTTCGACAGGGATGGCTACACCTTC. The J gene is TRBJ1-2, the V gene TRBV5-1, with TRBD1 identical over 7 bases. The V segment lost 2 bases and the J segment 6 bases; nucleotides outside the gene matches: 1. Germline values: CDR1 SGHRS, CDR2 YFSETQ. This CDR3 has 12 amino acids. The complete variable domain, with remaining parts taken from reference TRBV5-1 and TRBJ1-2, reads KAGVTQTPRYLIKTRGQQVTLSCSPISGHRSVSWYQQTPGQGLQFLFEYFSETQRNKGNFPGRFSGRQFSNSRSEMNVSTLELGDSALYLCASSFDRDGYTFGSGTRLTVV.

This sequence joins TRBV27 and TRBJ2-7; TRBD1 agrees at 7 bases. Germline V gene data show CDR1 as MNHEY and CDR2 as SMNVEV (reference sequence). V was clipped by 3 bases and J by 0 bases; unmatched bases: 8. The CDR3 loop spans 16 amino acids. CDR3 protein: CASSLTGQRSSYEQYF. The CDR3 DNA is TGTGCCAGCAGTTTGACGGGACAGCGAAGCTCCTACGAGCAGTACTTC.

The V gene is TRBV4-1, the J gene TRBJ2-7; the D gene is possibly TRBD1 (6 bases). The V gene lost 4 bases and the J gene lost 3 bases, with 13 bases spanning the gap. CDR1 is MGHRA and CDR2 is YSYEKL in the germline V gene. This CDR3 is 14 amino acids long. CDR3 nucleotide sequence: TGCGCCAGCAGCCTTTCGGAGGACAGCTACGAGCAGTACTTC. It translates to CASSLSEDSYEQYF.

V usage is TRBV6-5 and J usage is TRBJ2-3; possible D gene TRBD2, 5 bases. Trimming removed 5 bases from V and 2 bases from J, with 14 bases in between. Germline lookup yields CDR1 MNHEY and CDR2 SVGAGI. This CDR3 region has 15 residues. In nucleotides, the CDR3 is TGTGCCAGCAGTGCCTTTTTGAGGGCCACAGATACGCAGTATTTT. Translation gives CASSAFLRATDTQYF.

This clonotype turned up a few times. Compared with germline, one end of the junction differs, possibly owing to a read error. The J gene is TRBJ1-2, the V gene TRBV27, with D possibly matching TRBD1 (6 bases). Per the germline V gene, CDR1 is MNHEY and CDR2 is SMNVEV (reference sequence). The CDR3 is 11 residues long. CDR3 nucleotide sequence: TGCGCCAGCAGGGGCAACTATGGCTACACCTTC. Protein: CASRGNYGYTF.

The V gene is TRBV28, the J gene TRBJ2-7; TRBD2 matches 8 bases. CDR1 and CDR2 from the germline V gene are MDHEN and SYDVKM. The CDR3 spans 14 residues. Losses at the gene ends were 6 bases for V and 5 bases for J; bases not matched to a gene: 9. DNA of the CDR3: TGTGCCAGCAGCCTACGGGAGGGAGGCCACGAGCAGTACTTC. This encodes CASSLREGGHEQYF. The full variable domain, in which reference TRBV28 and TRBJ2-7 provide the parts outside the CDR3, is DVKVTQSSRYLVKRTGEKVFLECVQDMDHENMFWYRQDPGLGLRLIYFSYDVKMKEKGDIPEGYSVSREKKERFSLILESASTNQTSMYLCASSLREGGHEQYFGPGTRLTVT.

This clonotype was observed once. J is TRBJ1-2 and V is TRBV7-9, with TRBD1 as a possible D gene (5 bases). The CDR3 extends over 16 amino acids. Germline lookup yields CDR1 SEHNR and CDR2 FQNEAQ (reference sequence). Trimming removed 2 bases from V and 0 bases from J, with 13 bases in between. The CDR3 DNA reads TGTGCCAGCAGCTTAAGTCTAGGGGACCCTAACTATGGCTACACCTTC. Protein: CASSLSLGDPNYGYTF.